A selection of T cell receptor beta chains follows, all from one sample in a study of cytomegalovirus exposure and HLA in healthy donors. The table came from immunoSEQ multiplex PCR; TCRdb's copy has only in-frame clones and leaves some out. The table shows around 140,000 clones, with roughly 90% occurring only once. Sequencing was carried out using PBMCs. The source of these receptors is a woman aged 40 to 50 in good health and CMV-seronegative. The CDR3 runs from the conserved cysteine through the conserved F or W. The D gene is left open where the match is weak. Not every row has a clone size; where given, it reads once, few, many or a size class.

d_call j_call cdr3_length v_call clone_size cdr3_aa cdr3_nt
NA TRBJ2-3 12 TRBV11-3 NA CASSRQADTQYF TGTGCCAGCAGCCGACAGGCAGATACGCAGTATTTT
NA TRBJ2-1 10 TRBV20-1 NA CSASGGEQFF TGCAGTGCTAGCGGGGGTGAGCAGTTCTTC
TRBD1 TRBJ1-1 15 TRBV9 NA CASSVAGQGNTEAFF TGTGCCAGCAGCGTAGCTGGACAGGGGAACACTGAAGCTTTCTTT
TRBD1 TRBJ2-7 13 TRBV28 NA CASSSGQTYEQYF TGTGCCAGCAGTTCGGGACAGACCTACGAGCAGTACTTC
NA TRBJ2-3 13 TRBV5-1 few CASSGPGTDTQYF TGCGCCAGCAGCGGACCAGGGACTGATACGCAGTATTTT
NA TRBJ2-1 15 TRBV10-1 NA CASSISGSSYNEQFF TGCGCCAGCAGTATTAGCGGTTCATCCTACAATGAGCAGTTCTTC
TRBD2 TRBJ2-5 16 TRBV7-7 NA CASSLGSGSFRETQYF TGTGCTAGCAGCTTAGGTAGCGGGAGTTTCAGGGAGACCCAGTACTTC
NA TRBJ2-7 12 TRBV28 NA CASSFWRGPQYF TGTGCCAGCAGTTTCTGGCGGGGACCTCAGTACTTC
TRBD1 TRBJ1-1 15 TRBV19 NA CASSARTGGVTEAFF TGTGCCAGTAGTGCCCGAACAGGGGGCGTCACTGAAGCTTTCTTT
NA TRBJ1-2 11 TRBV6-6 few CASRQGYGYTF TGTGCCAGCAGACAGGGCTATGGCTACACCTTC
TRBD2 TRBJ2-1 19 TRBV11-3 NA CASSLEAGGGVQAYNEQFF TGTGCCAGCAGCTTAGAGGCGGGAGGGGGGGTCCAAGCCTACAATGAGCAGTTCTTC
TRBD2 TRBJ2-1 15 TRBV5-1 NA CASSLDPGDYDEQFF TGCGCCAGCAGCTTGGATCCGGGGGACTACGATGAGCAGTTCTTC
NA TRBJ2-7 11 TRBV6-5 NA CASRAQGQQYF TGTGCCAGCAGAGCACAGGGACAGCAGTACTTC
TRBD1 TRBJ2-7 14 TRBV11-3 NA CASSLRQGSYEQYF TGTGCCAGCAGCTTAAGACAGGGCTCCTACGAGCAGTACTTC
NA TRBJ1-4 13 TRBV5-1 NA CASSLGGNEKLFF TGCGCCAGCAGCTTGGGAGGGAATGAAAAACTGTTTTTT
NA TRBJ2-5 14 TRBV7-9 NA CASSSGQAQETQYF TGTGCCAGCAGCTCGGGACAAGCACAAGAGACCCAGTACTTC
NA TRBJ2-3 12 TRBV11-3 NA CASSLSGDTQYF TGTGCCAGCAGCCTTAGCGGAGATACGCAGTATTTT
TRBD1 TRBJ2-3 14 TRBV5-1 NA CASSWGQGTDTQYF TGCGCCAGCAGCTGGGGACAGGGCACAGATACGCAGTATTTT
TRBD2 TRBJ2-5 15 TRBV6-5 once CASRTPASGRETQYF TGTGCCAGCAGGACGCCCGCTAGCGGGAGAGAGACCCAGTACTTC
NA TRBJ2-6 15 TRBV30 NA CAWSVAGGGANVLTF TGTGCCTGGAGTGTCGCCGGGGGTGGGGCCAACGTCCTGACTTTC
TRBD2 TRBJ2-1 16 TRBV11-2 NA CASSSSLAGYGDEQFF TGTGCCAGCAGCTCATCACTAGCGGGATATGGCGATGAGCAGTTCTTC
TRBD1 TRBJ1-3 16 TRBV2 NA CASTPQGSYSGNTIYF TGTGCCAGCACCCCACAGGGGTCCTACTCTGGAAACACCATATATTTT
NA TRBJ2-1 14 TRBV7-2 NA CASSTQPSSNEQFF TGTGCCAGCAGCACGCAGCCTAGTAGCAATGAGCAGTTCTTC
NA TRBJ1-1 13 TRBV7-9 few CASSLRGASEAFF TGTGCCAGCAGCTTACGGGGGGCCTCTGAAGCTTTCTTT
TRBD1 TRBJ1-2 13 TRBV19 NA CASTDRVVYGYTF TGTGCCAGTACCGACAGGGTTGTCTATGGCTACACCTTC
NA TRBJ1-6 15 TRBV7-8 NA CASSTAGIYNSPLHF TGTGCCAGCAGCACCGCCGGGATATATAATTCACCCCTCCACTTT
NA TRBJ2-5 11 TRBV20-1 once CSATTRETQYF TGCAGTGCCACGACACGGGAGACCCAGTACTTC
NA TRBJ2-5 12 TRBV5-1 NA CASSLVRETQYF TGCGCCAGCAGCTTGGTTAGAGAGACCCAGTACTTC
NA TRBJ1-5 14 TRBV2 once CASSDSGGFQPQHF TGTGCCAGCTCGGACAGCGGCGGTTTTCAGCCCCAGCATTTT
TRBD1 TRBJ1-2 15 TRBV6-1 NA CASSPSYGDSYGYTF TGTGCCAGCAGTCCCTCGTACGGGGACAGCTATGGCTACACCTTC
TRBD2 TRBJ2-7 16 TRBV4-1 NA CASSQTTAGGPYEQYF TGCGCCAGCAGCCAAACCACGGCGGGAGGGCCCTACGAGCAGTACTTC
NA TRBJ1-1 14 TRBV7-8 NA CASSLQTTNTEAFF TGTGCCAGCAGCCTCCAGACAACTAACACTGAAGCTTTCTTT
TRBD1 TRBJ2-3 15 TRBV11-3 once CASSLGQGGIDTQYF TGTGCCAGCAGCTTAGGACAGGGGGGTATCGATACGCAGTATTTT
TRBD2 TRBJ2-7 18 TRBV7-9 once CASSPRGGSGRYSYEQYF TGTGCCAGCAGCCCGAGAGGGGGAAGCGGGAGATACTCCTACGAGCAGTACTTC
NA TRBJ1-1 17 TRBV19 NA CASSNNLRGGGNTEAFF TGTGCCAGTAGTAATAATCTTAGGGGAGGGGGAAACACTGAAGCTTTCTTT
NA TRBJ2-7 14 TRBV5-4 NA CASSRSGARDEQYF TGTGCCAGCAGCCGTAGCGGCGCTCGGGACGAGCAGTACTTC
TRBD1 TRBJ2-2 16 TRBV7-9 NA CASSGATGLSTGELFF TGTGCCAGCAGCGGAGCGACAGGGTTGAGCACCGGGGAGCTGTTTTTT
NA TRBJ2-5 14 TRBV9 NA CASSPRGLQETQYF TGTGCCAGCAGCCCCAGAGGACTACAAGAGACCCAGTACTTC
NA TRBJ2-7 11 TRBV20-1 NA CSASYGPGQYF TGCAGTGCTAGTTATGGTCCCGGGCAGTACTTC
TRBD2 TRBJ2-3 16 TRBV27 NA CASSDLMTGGTDTQYF TGTGCCAGCAGCGATCTTATGACGGGAGGAACAGATACGCAGTATTTT
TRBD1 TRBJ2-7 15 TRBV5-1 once CASSLVAGGNYEQYF TGCGCCAGCAGCTTGGTGGCAGGGGGCAACTACGAGCAGTACTTC
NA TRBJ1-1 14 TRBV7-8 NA CASSLQGGDTEAFF TGTGCCAGCAGCTTGCAGGGTGGGGACACTGAAGCTTTCTTT
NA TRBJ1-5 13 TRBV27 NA CASSFQGNQPQHF TGTGCCAGCAGTTTCCAGGGGAATCAGCCCCAGCATTTT
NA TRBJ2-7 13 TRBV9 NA CASSVGDFYEQYF TGTGCCAGCAGCGTTGGGGACTTCTACGAGCAGTACTTC
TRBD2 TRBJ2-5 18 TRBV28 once CASSTWGTSGRNGGTQYF TGTGCCAGCAGCACTTGGGGGACTAGCGGGAGGAATGGTGGGACCCAGTACTTC
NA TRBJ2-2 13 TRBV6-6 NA CASSYEQTGELFF TGTGCCAGCAGTTATGAGCAAACCGGGGAGCTGTTTTTT
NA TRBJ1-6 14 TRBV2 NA CASNWDMVDSPLHF TGTGCCAGCAATTGGGACATGGTGGATTCACCCCTCCACTTT
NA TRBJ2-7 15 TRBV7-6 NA CASSLELGGSYEQYF TGTGCCAGCAGCTTAGAACTAGGGGGCTCCTACGAGCAGTACTTC
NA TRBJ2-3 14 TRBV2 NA CASSEGLSTDTQYF TGTGCCAGCAGTGAAGGACTTAGCACAGATACGCAGTATTTT
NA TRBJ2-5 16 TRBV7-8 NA CASSLNIRGDQETQYF TGTGCCAGCAGCTTAAATATTCGCGGGGACCAAGAGACCCAGTACTTC
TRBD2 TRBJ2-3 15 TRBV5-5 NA CASSSSGVRADTQYF TGTGCCAGCAGCTCCAGCGGGGTCCGGGCAGATACGCAGTATTTT
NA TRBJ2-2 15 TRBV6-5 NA CASSTPTPGTGELFF TGTGCCAGCAGCACTCCGACCCCCGGGACCGGGGAGCTGTTTTTT
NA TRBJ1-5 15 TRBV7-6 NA CASSLGYGGSQPQHF TGTGCCAGCAGCTTAGGGTATGGTGGGAGTCAGCCCCAGCATTTT